The 24 T cell receptor beta chains reported below all come from one sample, sequenced in a study of chemoradiotherapy in HPV16-positive cancers (dated by TCRdb to the early 2020s). To prepare the library, the immunoSEQ multiplex PCR assay was applied. TCRdb carries this immuneACCESS record with in-frame sequences only. Its versions omit some clonotypes, under half of them owing to an unresolved V gene in the studies checked, with the rest unexplained. In all, the sample holds approximately 58,000 clones, and roughly 90% of those were seen once. The ten largest clonotypes hold less than 3.5% of the sample. Here the sequenced sample was blood, taken from a patient who underwent chemoradiotherapy. These receptors originate from a human donor with HPV-associated anogenital cancer.

V is TRBV19 and J is TRBJ2-7, with no clear D. Germline V gene sequence: CDR1 LNHDA, CDR2 SQIVND (reference sequence). Trimming cost V 5 bases and J 3 bases, with 14 bases left between them. The CDR3 extends over 14 amino acids. Written as DNA, the CDR3 is TGTGCCAGTAGTGTCGGGTCTACCTACTACGAGCAGTACTTC. Amino acid sequence: CASSVGSTYYEQYF.

The genes are TRBV19 and TRBJ2-1, with a possible D match to TRBD2 (6 bases). Germline V gene sequence: CDR1 LNHDA, CDR2 SQIVND (reference sequence). Deletions cut 3 bases from V and 4 bases from J, with 13 bases between. CDR3 length: 15 amino acids. CDR3 amino acids: CASSMEGGAYNEQFF. In nucleotides, the CDR3 is TGTGCCAGTAGTATGGAGGGAGGCGCTTACAATGAGCAGTTCTTC.

The chain recombines TRBV7-2 with TRBJ1-4, with 12 positions matching TRBD1. V gave up 3 bases and J gave up 13 bases; unmatched junction bases: 3. This CDR3 comprises 13 residues. Germline V CDR1 and CDR2: SGHTA, FQGNSA. The CDR3 here is CASSLGQGAILFF. As DNA, the CDR3 is TGTGCCAGCAGCTTGGGACAGGGGGCCATACTGTTTTTT.

Comments on this clone: The identical CDR3 is also encoded by other nucleotide sequences in the sample. This chain uses TRBV7-6 with TRBJ2-7; the match to TRBD2 covers 11 bases. The J segment lost 7 bases and the V segment lost 4 bases, leaving 21 bases of the junction unmatched. This CDR3 has 19 amino acids. Germline lookup yields CDR1 SGHVS and CDR2 FNYEAQ. CDR3 loop: CASSSRQGLAGGHPLEQYF. The CDR3 region has the DNA TGTGCCAGCAGCTCTCGGCAGGGGCTAGCGGGGGGCCACCCCCTGGAGCAGTACTTC.

The CDR3 region has the DNA TGTGCCAGCAGTGGGACCGATCAGCCCCAGCATTTT. Translated: CASSGTDQPQHF. J is TRBJ1-5 and V is TRBV6-1; D is ambiguous. Germline V CDR1 and CDR2: MNHNS, SASEGT. CDR3 length: 12 residues. V was cut by 4 bases and J by 5 bases, with 6 bases left in between.

J is TRBJ1-1 and V is TRBV27, with 8 bases aligning to TRBD1. The ends lost 0 bases at V and 0 bases at J; junction bases unmatched: 9. The CDR3 is 18 amino acids. CDR1 and CDR2 from the germline V gene are MNHEY and SMNVEV (reference sequence). The CDR3: CASSLSIGDRRLNTEAFF. In DNA, the CDR3 is TGTGCCAGCAGTTTATCGATTGGGGACAGGCGGTTGAACACTGAAGCTTTCTTT.

The chain carries TRBV14 and TRBJ2-3, with 8 bases lining up with TRBD2. The germline V gene encodes CDR1 SGHDN and CDR2 FVKESK. The CDR3 covers 18 residues. With V trimmed by 4 bases and J by 2 bases, 14 bases remained unmatched. In nucleotides, the CDR3 is TGTGCCAGCAGCCCCTCGCCGAGTTTTAGCGGGGCCACAGATACGCAGTATTTT. Encoded protein: CASSPSPSFSGATDTQYF.

V gene TRBV10-1 combines with J gene TRBJ2-5; TRBD2 agrees at 7 bases. Germline V lookup: CDR1 WNHNN, CDR2 SYGVQD (reference sequence). This CDR3 comprises 16 residues. The V gene end was trimmed by 11 bases and the J gene end by 2 bases; junction bases not matched to a gene: 17. The CDR3: CAGLGGGPGLQETQYF. CDR3 sequence (DNA): TGCGCCGGCCTTGGCGGGGGACCCGGTCTACAAGAGACCCAGTACTTC.

This clone was detected once. This chain links TRBV7-9 with TRBJ2-1; 15 nucleotides line up with TRBD2. This CDR3 has 19 amino acids. CDR1 is SEHNR and CDR2 is FQNEAQ in the germline V gene (reference sequence). V lost 5 bases to trimming and J lost 2 bases; unmatched junction nucleotides: 10. The DNA for the CDR3 is TGTGCCAGCAGCCGAAGGACTAGCGGGAGGGAAATTACCTACAATGAGCAGTTCTTC. Its protein product is CASSRRTSGREITYNEQFF.

V usage is TRBV4-1 and J usage is TRBJ2-7; no clear D. V lost 1 base and J 2 bases, leaving 12 bases between the germline ends. The CDR3 extends over 15 amino acids. The germline gives CDR1 MGHRA, CDR2 YSYEKL. The CDR3 protein is CASSQVGGYPYEQYF. The DNA of the CDR3 is TGCGCCAGCAGCCAAGTCGGCGGTTACCCCTACGAGCAGTACTTC.

The rearrangement links TRBV7-9 to TRBJ1-2, with D perhaps matching TRBD1 (5 bases). The V gene lost 5 bases and the J gene lost 7 bases, with 8 bases spanning the gap. In germline, CDR1 is SEHNR, CDR2 FQNEAQ (reference sequence). The CDR3 is made up of 11 amino acids. CDR3 DNA: TGTGCCAGCAGCCCAGGGTTTGGCTACACCTTC. This sequence encodes CASSPGFGYTF.

The chain is built from TRBV9 and TRBJ1-2, with TRBD1 matching 7 bases. Per germline, CDR1 SGDLS and CDR2 YYNGEE. After removal of 4 bases from V and 3 bases from J, the junction contained 3 bases not matched to a gene. The CDR3 spans 13 residues. CDR3 residues: CASSFTGDYGYTF. CDR3 coding DNA: TGTGCCAGCAGCTTTACAGGGGACTATGGCTACACCTTC.

The J gene is TRBJ1-4, the V gene TRBV9; 7 nucleotides align to TRBD1. The trim removed 4 bases at V and 2 bases at J, leaving 5 bases unmatched. The V gene's germline CDR1 is SGDLS and CDR2 YYNGEE. The CDR3 runs to 15 residues. The CDR3 nucleotides are TGTGCCAGCAGCTTTCAGGGACAGACTAATGAAAAACTGTTTTTT. Its protein product is CASSFQGQTNEKLFF.

The chain uses TRBV30 and TRBJ1-2, with TRBD1 matching 11 bases. The CDR3 contains 12 residues. V gave up 6 bases and J gave up 8 bases; unmatched junction bases: 5. The V gene's germline CDR1 is GTSNPN and CDR2 SVGIG (reference sequence). CDR3 in amino acids: CACTDRGQGYTF. The CDR3 DNA follows: TGTGCCTGTACGGACAGGGGGCAAGGCTACACCTTC.

This sequence joins TRBV6-6 and TRBJ2-7, with D maybe TRBD1 (5 bases). The germline V gene encodes CDR1 MNHNY and CDR2 SVGAGI (reference sequence). V was clipped by 4 bases and J by 0 bases, with 10 bases between them. The CDR3 has 14 residues. Here the CDR3 reads CASSSQGGSYEQYF. Written as DNA, the CDR3 is TGTGCCAGCAGTTCTCAGGGCGGCTCCTACGAGCAGTACTTC.

This chain's CDR3 is CASSVSGSGELFF. The CDR3 region has the DNA TGTGCCAGCAGTGTTAGCGGGAGTGGGGAGCTGTTTTTT. The chain joins TRBV2 to TRBJ2-2, with 9 bases that match TRBD2. This CDR3 comprises 13 residues. Germline-derived CDR1 and CDR2 are SNHLY and FYNNEI. J gave up 8 bases and V 4 bases, and 2 bases lay outside the gene matches. Based on the CDR3 plus reference TRBV2 and TRBJ2-2, the full variable domain is EPEVTQTPSHQVTQMGQEVILRCVPISNHLYFYWYRQILGQKVEFLVSFYNNEISEKSEIFDDQFSVERPDGSNFTLKIRSTKLEDSAMYFCASSVSGSGELFFGEGSRLTVL.

V and J are TRBV18 and TRBJ2-5, with a possible D match to TRBD1 (5 bases). The J call could be wrong; TRBJ2-7 is a better fit for the DNA end. Germline V gives CDR1 KGHSH, CDR2 LQKENI. The CDR3 covers 12 residues. CDR3 residues: CASSPDSNEQYF. In DNA form, the CDR3 reads TGTGCCAGCTCACCCGACAGTAACGAGCAGTACTTC.

V and J are TRBV29-1 and TRBJ1-2; possibly TRBD1 for D (5 bases). V was pared by 3 bases and J by 1 base, with 9 bases between. The CDR3 has 13 residues. From germline, CDR1 is SQVTM and CDR2 ANQGSEA. The CDR3: CSVEGHFNYGYTF. CDR3 DNA sequence: TGCAGCGTTGAGGGGCATTTTAACTATGGCTACACCTTC.

V gene TRBV9 combines with J gene TRBJ1-1; D is unresolved. The CDR3 extends over 13 amino acids. CDR1 is SGDLS and CDR2 is YYNGEE in the germline V gene. The germline V and J ends were trimmed by 3 bases and 0 bases, with 6 bases remaining between them. CDR3 residues: CASSEWVNTEAFF. Here the CDR3 DNA reads TGTGCCAGCAGCGAATGGGTGAACACTGAAGCTTTCTTT.

V gene TRBV5-4 combines with J gene TRBJ2-7; D gene ambiguous. The germline gives CDR1 SGHNT, CDR2 YYREEE (reference sequence). CDR3 length: 13 residues. The V and J ends lost 4 bases and 5 bases respectively, with 13 bases between them. CDR3 sequence reads: CASSPGLSDEQYF. CDR3 bases: TGTGCCAGCAGCCCGGGCCTCAGTGACGAGCAGTACTTC.

The genes are TRBV11-1 and TRBJ1-1; a possible D gene is TRBD1 (5 bases). The germline CDR1 and CDR2 sequences are SGHAT and FQDESV (reference sequence). This CDR3 has 12 amino acids. Trimming removed 9 bases from V and 5 bases from J, with 13 bases in between. The CDR3 DNA sequence: TGTGCCAGTACCCCAGGGCGGACTGAAGCTTTCTTT. It translates to CASTPGRTEAFF.

The rearrangement uses TRBV30 and TRBJ1-1, with 8 bases identical to TRBD1. This CDR3 has 16 residues. Germline V CDR1 and CDR2: GTSNPN, SVGIG (reference sequence). After removal of 4 bases from V and 6 bases from J, the junction contained 16 bases not matched to a gene. The DNA of the CDR3 is TGTGCCTGGATTGTCCCGGACAGGGAGGGACTTTCTGAAGCTTTCTTT. This translates into CAWIVPDREGLSEAFF.

This rearrangement joins TRBV27 to TRBJ2-1; 8 bases fit TRBD2. V lost 1 base and J lost 0; bases outside the gene matches: 2. The CDR3 consists of 16 residues. Per the germline V gene, CDR1 is MNHEY and CDR2 is SMNVEV (reference sequence). This CDR3 is CASSLLAGSSYNEQFF. The CDR3 DNA sequence: TGTGCCAGCAGTTTATTAGCGGGGAGCTCCTACAATGAGCAGTTCTTC.

The chain recombines TRBV5-6 with TRBJ2-7; the D is unclear. Germline V gene data show CDR1 as SGHDT and CDR2 as YYEEEE. There are 13 residues in the CDR3. The V end lost 0 bases, the J end lost 2 bases, and 6 bases lay between the germline ends. The CDR3 nucleotides read TGTGCCAGCAGCTTGGGTAGGGCCTACGAGCAGTACTTC. Its translation: CASSLGRAYEQYF.